This T cell receptor beta chain is from a study of T cells in Graves' hyperthyroidism and ophthalmopathy. In the study overall: Before any treatment, at initial diagnosis, peripheral blood was collected. General study findings and limits: The majority of expanded thyroid clonotypes above 0.001 also appeared in blood.

Uncontrolled infection, other autoimmune disease, pregnancy or lactation led to exclusion. This sample holds PBMCs from under 11 ml fresh peripheral blood. The source material, RNA transcripts, was used to amplify TCR beta CDR3 regions. Carried out on the TCR CDR3, a first-round RT-PCR used the HTBI primer set. A single record per CDR3 protein comes from TCRdb applying MiXCR to the multiplex PCR reads. Of about 290,000 distinct CDR3 sequences in the sample, 15% to 20% were seen once. This clonotype appeared a few times. Its antigen is unidentified. V was cut by 2 bases and J by 0 bases, with 17 bases left in between. In germline, CDR1 is MNHNS, CDR2 SASEGT. The CDR3 loop spans 18 amino acids.

The TCR originated in a woman aged 60-70 years with Graves' ophthalmopathy. Input material: blood. The gene calls are TRBV6-1 and TRBJ1-5; no clear D gene. The CDR3, as DNA: TGTGCCAGCAGTGAATATCACCGTACTCTTGGTAGCAATCAGCCCCAGCATTTT. As protein: CASSEYHRTLGSNQPQHF.